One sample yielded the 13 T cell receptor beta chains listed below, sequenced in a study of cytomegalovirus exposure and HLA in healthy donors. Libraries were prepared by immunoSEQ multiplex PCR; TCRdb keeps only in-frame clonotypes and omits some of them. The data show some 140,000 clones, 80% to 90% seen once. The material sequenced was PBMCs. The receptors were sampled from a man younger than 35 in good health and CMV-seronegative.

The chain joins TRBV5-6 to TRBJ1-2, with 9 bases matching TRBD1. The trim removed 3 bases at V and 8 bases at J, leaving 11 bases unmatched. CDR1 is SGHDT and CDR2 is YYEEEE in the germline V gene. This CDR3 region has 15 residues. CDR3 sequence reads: CASSWTGETYRGYTF. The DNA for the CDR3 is TGTGCCAGCAGCTGGACAGGGGAAACCTATCGAGGCTACACCTTC.

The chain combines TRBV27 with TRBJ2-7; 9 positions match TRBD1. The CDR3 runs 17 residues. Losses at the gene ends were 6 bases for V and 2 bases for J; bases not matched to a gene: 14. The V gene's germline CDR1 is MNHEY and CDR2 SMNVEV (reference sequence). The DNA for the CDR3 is TGTGCCAGCAGCCCTGGGGGTGGGACAGGGCGGGCCTACGAGCAGTACTTC. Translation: CASSPGGGTGRAYEQYF.

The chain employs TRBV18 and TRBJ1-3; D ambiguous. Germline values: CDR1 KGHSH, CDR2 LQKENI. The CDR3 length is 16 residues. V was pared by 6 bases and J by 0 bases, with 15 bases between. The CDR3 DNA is TGTGCCAGCTCCGGGGAGGCCCTAGGCTCTGGAAACACCATATATTTT. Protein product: CASSGEALGSGNTIYF. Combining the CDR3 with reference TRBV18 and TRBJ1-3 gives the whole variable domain NAGVMQNPRHLVRRRGQEARLRCSPMKGHSHVYWYRQLPEEGLKFMVYLQKENIIDESGMPKERFSAEFPKEGPSILRIQQVVRGDSAAYFCASSGEALGSGNTIYFGEGSWLTVV.

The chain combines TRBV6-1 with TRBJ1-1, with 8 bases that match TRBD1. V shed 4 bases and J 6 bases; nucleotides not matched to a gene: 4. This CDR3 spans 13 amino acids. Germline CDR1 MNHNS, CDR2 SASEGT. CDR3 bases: TGTGCCAGCAGTGGACAGGGGAGCCCTGAAGCTTTCTTT. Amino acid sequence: CASSGQGSPEAFF.

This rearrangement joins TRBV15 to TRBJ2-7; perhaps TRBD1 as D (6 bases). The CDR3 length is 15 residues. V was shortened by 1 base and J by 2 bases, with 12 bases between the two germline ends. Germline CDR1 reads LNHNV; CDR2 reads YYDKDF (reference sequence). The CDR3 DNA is TGTGCCACCAGCAGAGGTGGGACAACCGCCTACGAGCAGTACTTC. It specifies CATSRGGTTAYEQYF. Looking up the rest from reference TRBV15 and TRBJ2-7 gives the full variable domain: DAMVIQNPRYQVTQFGKPVTLSCSQTLNHNVMYWYQQKSSQAPKLLFHYYDKDFNNEADTPDNFQSRRPNTSFCFLDIRSPGLGDTAMYLCATSRGGTTAYEQYFGPGTRLTVT.

The DNA for the CDR3 is TGTGCCAGCAGTTTCGCGGGCGAGAGCACAGATACGCAGTATTTT. Translating gives CASSFAGESTDTQYF. The chain combines TRBV27 with TRBJ2-3, with D possibly TRBD2 on 5 matching bases. The CDR3 is made up of 15 amino acids. CDR1 MNHEY and CDR2 SMNVEV come from the germline V gene (reference sequence). The V end was cut by 3 bases, the J end by 0 bases, with 10 bases between.

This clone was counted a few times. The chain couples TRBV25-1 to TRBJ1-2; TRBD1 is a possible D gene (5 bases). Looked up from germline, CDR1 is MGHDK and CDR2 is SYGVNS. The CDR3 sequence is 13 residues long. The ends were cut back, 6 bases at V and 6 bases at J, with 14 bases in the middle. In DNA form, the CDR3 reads TGTGCCAGCAGGGACCCAGGGATGGATGGCTACACCTTC. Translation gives CASRDPGMDGYTF.

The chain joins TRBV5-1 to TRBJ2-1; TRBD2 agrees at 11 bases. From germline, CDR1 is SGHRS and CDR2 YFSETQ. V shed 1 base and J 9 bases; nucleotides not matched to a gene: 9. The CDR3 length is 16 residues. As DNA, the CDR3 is TGCGCCAGCAGCTTGTTGGGGGGTCTAGCGGGAGGTGAGCAGTTCTTC. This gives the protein CASSLLGGLAGGEQFF.

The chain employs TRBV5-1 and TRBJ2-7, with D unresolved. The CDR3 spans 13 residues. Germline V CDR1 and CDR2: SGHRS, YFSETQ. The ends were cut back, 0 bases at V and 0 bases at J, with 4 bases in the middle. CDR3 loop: CASSLGVSYEQYF. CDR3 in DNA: TGCGCCAGCAGCTTGGGAGTCTCCTACGAGCAGTACTTC.

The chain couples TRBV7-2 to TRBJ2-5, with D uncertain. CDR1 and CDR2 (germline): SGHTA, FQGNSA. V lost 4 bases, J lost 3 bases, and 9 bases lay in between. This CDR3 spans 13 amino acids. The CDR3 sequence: CASSSYSEETQYF. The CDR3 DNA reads TGTGCCAGCAGCTCATACAGTGAAGAGACCCAGTACTTC.

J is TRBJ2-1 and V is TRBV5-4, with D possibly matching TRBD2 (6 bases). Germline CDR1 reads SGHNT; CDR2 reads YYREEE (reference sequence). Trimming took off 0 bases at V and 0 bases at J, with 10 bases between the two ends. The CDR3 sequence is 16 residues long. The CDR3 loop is CASSLASESSYNEQFF. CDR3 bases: TGTGCCAGCAGCTTGGCTAGCGAGAGCTCCTACAATGAGCAGTTCTTC.

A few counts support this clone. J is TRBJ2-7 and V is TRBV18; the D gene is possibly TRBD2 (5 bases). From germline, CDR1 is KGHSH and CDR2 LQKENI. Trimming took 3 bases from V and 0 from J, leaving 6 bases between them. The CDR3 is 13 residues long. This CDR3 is CASSPTSSYEQYF. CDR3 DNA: TGTGCCAGCTCACCTACTAGCTCCTACGAGCAGTACTTC.

The CDR3 region has the DNA TGCCCCACTCGTCGCGCGGGGCGCGGGTCTAAGAGCACTGAAGCTTTCTTT. Its translation is CPTRRAGRGSKSTEAFF. The V and J genes are TRBV5-1 and TRBJ1-1, with D possibly matching TRBD1 (5 bases). CDR1 is SGHRS and CDR2 is YFSETQ in the germline V gene. This CDR3 contains 17 residues.